The 31 T cell receptor beta chains below come from one sample, sequenced in a study of molecular identifiers for immune sequencing clone quantification. MiXCR, applied by TCRdb to the PCR reads, yields one record per CDR3 protein. The sample has around 470,000 distinct CDR3 sequences, around 21% seen once. The source material was naive CD8+ T cells from blood, with Jurkat cell RNA spiked in. Subset meaning: FACS-sorted CD8+CD4-CCR7+CD45RA+ naive T cells. The receptors stem from a human donor in good health. Some libraries in this study had Jurkat cell RNA spiked in.

This clonotype was counted only a few times. The V gene is TRBV25-1, the J gene TRBJ2-2, with TRBD2 as a possible D gene (6 bases). Germline loops: CDR1 MGHDK, CDR2 SYGVNS. The germline V and J ends were trimmed by 5 bases and 9 bases, with 16 bases remaining between them. The CDR3 loop spans 14 amino acids. The CDR3 is CASSPGVLGRELFF. In DNA form, the CDR3 reads TGTGCCAGCAGTCCGGGGGTGCTCGGCAGGGAGCTGTTTTTT.

At least ten counts were recorded for this clonotype. This chain joins TRBV7-9 and TRBJ1-1; no reliable D call. CDR3 length: 14 residues. CDR1 and CDR2 (germline): SEHNR, FQNEAQ (reference sequence). V shed 8 bases and J shed 3 bases, with 16 bases lying between them. For the CDR3, the DNA is TGTGCCAGCCACGACATCAAGTCAGACACTGAAGCTTTCTTT. Translated, it gives CASHDIKSDTEAFF.

The chain links TRBV4-1 to TRBJ1-1; 7 bases line up with TRBD1. Trimming removed 0 bases from V and 1 base from J; junction bases left unmatched: 2. The CDR3 runs to 15 residues. Germline V lookup: CDR1 MGHRA, CDR2 YSYEKL. The CDR3 nucleotides read TGCGCCAGCAGCCAAGAGGACAGGCCGAACACTGAAGCTTTCTTT. Protein sequence: CASSQEDRPNTEAFF.

This clonotype was detected only a few times. V is TRBV20-1 and J is TRBJ2-7; 8 nucleotides agree with TRBD1. After removal of 3 bases from V and 0 bases from J, the junction contained 10 bases not matched to a gene. CDR3 length: 16 residues. Germline V gives CDR1 DFQATT, CDR2 SNEGSKA (reference sequence). CDR3 sequence reads: CSASPLTGVSSYEQYF. The CDR3 region has the DNA TGCAGTGCTAGTCCCCTGACAGGGGTAAGCTCCTACGAGCAGTACTTC.

This clonotype was recorded at least ten times. V is TRBV24-1 and J is TRBJ2-3, with TRBD1 as a possible D gene (6 bases). CDR1 and CDR2 (germline): KGHDR, SFDVKD. The CDR3 runs 15 residues. V gave up 3 bases and J gave up 5 bases, with 14 bases separating them. The CDR3 DNA follows: TGTGCCACCAGTGATCCCCCCTCAGGGGTAGATACGCAGTATTTT. It specifies CATSDPPSGVDTQYF.

Of note for this clonotype: Compared with germline, one end of the junction differs, possibly owing to a read error. This rearrangement joins TRBV7-9 to TRBJ2-3; no clear D gene. The CDR3 is 13 amino acids. The germline V gene has CDR1 SEHNR and CDR2 FQNEAQ (reference sequence). CDR3 amino acids: CASSSAQTHTKYF. In DNA, the CDR3 is TGTGCCAGCAGCTCCGCCCAGACCCATACGAAGTATTTT.

A remark on this clonotype: At one boundary the junction diverges from the germline segment, which might be a read error. The chain joins TRBV4-1 to TRBJ2-5, with 12 bases aligning to TRBD2. The CDR3 is 17 amino acids. Germline-derived CDR1 and CDR2 are MGHRA and YSYEKL. DNA for the CDR3: TGCGCCAGCAGCCAGGCCACTAGCGGGGGGCACCAAGGGACCCAGTACTTC. This encodes CASSQATSGGHQGTQYF.

About this clonotype: A much more abundant neighbour one base away suggests this may be a read error. The rearrangement joins TRBV7-9 to TRBJ1-1; D not certain. The CDR3 sequence is 13 residues long. Germline V lookup: CDR1 SEHNR, CDR2 FQNEAQ (reference sequence). Trimming left V 5 bases short and J 1 base short, with 8 bases between. The CDR3 nucleotides read TGTGCCAGCAGCGCTGACACGAACACTGAAGCTTTCTTT. Protein sequence: CASSADTNTEAFF.

There are a few counts of this clonotype. The rearrangement links TRBV13 to TRBJ2-5; D remains unclear. Trimming removed 5 bases at V and 2 bases at J, with 12 bases between. Germline loops: CDR1 PRHDT, CDR2 FYEKMQ (reference sequence). The CDR3 spans 14 residues. The CDR3 sequence is CASSGRIGQETQYF. The CDR3 DNA sequence: TGTGCCAGCAGCGGGCGGATCGGGCAAGAGACCCAGTACTTC.

This chain links TRBV27 with TRBJ2-2; 8 bases align to TRBD1. Trimming removed 9 bases from V and 8 bases from J; junction bases left unmatched: 8. The germline gives CDR1 MNHEY, CDR2 SMNVEV (reference sequence). CDR3 length: 13 residues. The CDR3 nucleotides are TGTGCCAGTACCGGGACAGGTTCTGGGGAGCTGTTTTTT. Its translation: CASTGTGSGELFF.

The chain uses TRBV19 and TRBJ2-6; tentatively, D is TRBD1 or TRBD2 (5 bases each). CDR1 and CDR2 from the germline V gene are LNHDA and SQIVND (reference sequence). The CDR3 has 18 amino acids. Trimming stripped 2 bases from V and 1 base from J, with 15 bases between. The CDR3 region is CASSIWGGRESGANVLTF. The DNA for the CDR3 is TGTGCCAGTAGTATATGGGGTGGCAGGGAGTCTGGGGCCAACGTCCTGACTTTC.

This clonotype was counted a few times. The chain links TRBV15 to TRBJ2-6; no firm D call. Deletions cut 2 bases from V and 11 bases from J, with 16 bases between. The CDR3 runs 15 residues. Germline V gene sequence: CDR1 LNHNV, CDR2 YYDKDF (reference sequence). The CDR3: CATSRPTTKLDVLTF. The CDR3 DNA reads TGTGCCACCAGCAGACCGACGACAAAGTTGGACGTCCTGACTTTC.

This clonotype was seen only a few times. V gene TRBV12-3 or TRBV12-4 combines with J gene TRBJ2-3; the match to TRBD1 covers 8 bases. Unmatched junction bases numbered 2, after V lost 6 bases and J lost 3 bases. The length of the CDR3 is 13 residues. DNA of the CDR3: TGTGCCAGCAGATGGACAGGGACAGATACGCAGTATTTT. This gives the protein CASRWTGTDTQYF.

This clonotype has at least ten counts. The rearrangement joins TRBV5-6 to TRBJ2-4, with 9 positions matching TRBD2. CDR3 length: 17 amino acids. V shed 0 bases, J shed 9 bases, and the junction held 13 bases outside the gene matches. CDR1 and CDR2 from the germline V gene are SGHDT and YYEEEE. CDR3 bases: TGTGCCAGCAGCTTGGGGGCGGCTAGCGGGGAAGGAGTCATTCAGTACTTC. Its protein is CASSLGAASGEGVIQYF.

This clonotype appeared many times. The J gene is TRBJ1-1, the V gene TRBV5-1; D is possibly TRBD1 (6 bases). Trimming pared 1 base from V and 4 bases from J, leaving 14 bases between. CDR1 and CDR2 (germline): SGHRS, YFSETQ. The CDR3 is made up of 15 amino acids. The CDR3 here is CASSLTGQSATEAFF. As DNA, the CDR3 is TGCGCCAGCAGCTTGACCGGACAGTCGGCCACTGAAGCTTTCTTT.

As for this clonotype: This sequence may be a read error, since a much larger clone differs from it by one base. The chain combines TRBV29-1 with TRBJ1-3; D not certain. Germline V gene data show CDR1 as SQVTM and CDR2 as ANQGSEA. This CDR3 has 14 residues. The CDR3 here is CSVERDFSGSTIYF. In DNA, the CDR3 is TGCAGCGTTGAAAGGGATTTCTCTGGAAGCACCATATATTTT.

About this clonotype itself: One end of the junction is discordant with germline, which a read error may explain. This chain joins TRBV7-9 and TRBJ2-1; 8 bases are a match to TRBD1. The CDR3 covers 15 residues. Germline V gene data show CDR1 as SEHNR and CDR2 as FQNEAQ (reference sequence). The CDR3 nucleotides read TGTGCCAGCAACTTAGAACAGGGGGTAAAGAATGAGCAGTTCTTC. As protein: CASNLEQGVKNEQFF.

The chain links TRBV11-2 to TRBJ2-5; tentatively, D is TRBD1 or TRBD2 (5 bases each). Germline V gives CDR1 SGHAT, CDR2 FQNNGV. The CDR3 spans 17 residues. V lost 1 base, J lost 5 bases, and 20 bases lay in between. CDR3 coding DNA: TGTGCCAGCAGCTTAGCTCCGGGGCACAACCCGGGCGAGACCCAGTACTTC. Protein product: CASSLAPGHNPGETQYF.

This chain links TRBV4-1 with TRBJ2-7; 7 nucleotides match TRBD1. The germline CDR1 and CDR2 sequences are MGHRA and YSYEKL. Trimming at V came to 4 bases and at J to 5 bases, leaving 11 bases not matched to a gene. This CDR3 has 15 amino acids. In DNA form, the CDR3 reads TGCGCCAGCAGCCTAAAGACAGGGAGTTCCCACGAGCAGTACTTC. Amino acids: CASSLKTGSSHEQYF.

This clonotype was observed at least ten times. The rearrangement links TRBV4-3 to TRBJ2-7, with D unresolved. V gave up 3 bases and J gave up 7 bases, with 13 bases separating them. Germline V gene lookup returns CDR1 LGHNA and CDR2 YSLEER. The CDR3 contains 13 residues. In DNA form, the CDR3 reads TGCGCCAGCAGCCAGAGGACGGCCCGAGAGCAGTACTTC. Translated: CASSQRTAREQYF.

The chain is built from TRBV28 and TRBJ1-2, with D possibly matching TRBD1 (6 bases). The CDR3 has 13 amino acids. V was cut by 3 bases and J by 4 bases, with 9 bases left in between. Germline assignment: CDR1 MDHEN and CDR2 SYDVKM. CDR3 loop: CASSFRGLYGYTF. The CDR3 DNA is TGTGCCAGCAGTTTCAGGGGCCTCTATGGCTACACCTTC.

This clonotype was detected many times. This sequence joins TRBV6-2 or TRBV6-3 and TRBJ1-1; D is possibly TRBD1 (5 bases). Germline values: CDR1 MNHEY, CDR2 SVGEGT. The V end was cut by 0 bases, the J end by 5 bases, with 10 bases between. This CDR3 has 14 amino acids. The CDR3 here is CASSYSSGGTEAFF. The CDR3 DNA follows: TGTGCCAGCAGTTACTCGAGTGGGGGAACTGAAGCTTTCTTT.

This clonotype was detected only a few times. The chain employs TRBV9 and TRBJ1-2; D call uncertain. The CDR3 consists of 15 residues. V lost 3 bases and J 0 bases, leaving 12 bases between the germline ends. CDR1 is SGDLS, CDR2 YYNGEE, per germline. This CDR3 is CASSADGWTNYGYTF. The DNA of the CDR3 is TGTGCCAGCAGCGCTGACGGCTGGACTAACTATGGCTACACCTTC.

This clonotype was counted only a few times. The chain joins TRBV20-1 to TRBJ2-7; 8 nucleotides match TRBD2. Germline CDR1 and CDR2: DFQATT and SNEGSKA (reference sequence). CDR3 size: 15 residues. Trimming removed 1 base from V and 3 bases from J; junction bases left unmatched: 8. As DNA, the CDR3 is TGCAGTGCTAGAGGATTGCGGGAGGCGATCTACGAGCAGTACTTC. Amino acid sequence: CSARGLREAIYEQYF.

This clonotype was counted between two and nine times. The chain recombines TRBV12-3 or TRBV12-4 with TRBJ2-5; the D gene is possibly TRBD2 (6 bases). The V gene lost 6 bases and the J gene lost 6 bases, with 20 bases spanning the gap. This CDR3 comprises 15 residues. CDR3 loop: CASSNPGTAGQTQYF. The CDR3 DNA reads TGTGCCAGCAGCAACCCCGGGACCGCGGGACAGACCCAGTACTTC.

The count of this clonotype is one. This may stem from a read error, because a much larger clone lies one nucleotide away. The chain is built from TRBV2 and TRBJ2-1; 7 positions agree with TRBD2. The germline CDR1 and CDR2 sequences are SNHLY and FYNNEI. The length of the CDR3 is 14 residues. The CDR3 reads CAGSEGTTYNEQFF. CDR3 DNA: TGTGCCGGCAGTGAAGGGACTACCTACAATGAGCAGTTCTTC. Full variable domain (missing parts from reference TRBV2 and TRBJ2-1): EPEVTQTPSHQVTQMGQEVILRCVPISNHLYFYWYRQILGQKVEFLVSFYNNEISEKSEIFDDQFSVERPDGSNFTLKIRSTKLEDSAMYFCAGSEGTTYNEQFFGPGTRLTVL.

In this sample, this clonotype turned up a few times. The chain carries TRBV18 and TRBJ2-6, with a tentative D call TRBD1 (6 bases). The CDR3 length is 17 residues. The germline gives CDR1 KGHSH, CDR2 LQKENI. Trimming removed 6 bases from V and 0 bases from J, with 15 bases in between. The CDR3 sequence: CASSPNRAPSGANVLTF. In nucleotides, the CDR3 is TGTGCCAGCTCCCCCAACAGGGCCCCCTCTGGGGCCAACGTCCTGACTTTC.

This sequence joins TRBV20-1 and TRBJ2-7; weak D call: TRBD2 (6 bases). Trimming left V 0 bases short and J 0 bases short, with 12 bases between. This CDR3 is built from 15 residues. Germline CDR1 DFQATT, CDR2 SNEGSKA (reference sequence). CDR3 sequence reads: CSARDMGRPSYEQYF. In DNA form, the CDR3 reads TGCAGTGCTAGAGATATGGGGAGGCCCTCCTACGAGCAGTACTTC.

This clonotype was seen more than once but under ten times. The chain joins TRBV5-3 to TRBJ2-7; 9 nucleotides align to TRBD1. TRBV5-3 is reported as an ORF; its role is uncertain. Unmatched junction bases numbered 16, after V lost 8 bases and J lost 7 bases. This CDR3 region has 15 residues. CDR3 loop: CASSITPGQGREQYF. The CDR3, as DNA: TGTGCCAGCAGCATAACCCCGGGACAGGGCAGAGAGCAGTACTTC.

There are a few counts of this clonotype. This chain uses TRBV6-5 with TRBJ1-5; weak D call: TRBD1 (5 bases). The CDR3 extends over 14 amino acids. The ends were cut back, 2 bases at V and 6 bases at J, with 11 bases in the middle. Germline CDR1 is MNHEY and CDR2 is SVGAGI. CDR3 coding DNA: TGTGCCAGCAGTTACGGTCAGGGATTTCAGCCCCAGCATTTT. It codes for CASSYGQGFQPQHF.

About this clonotype: Being one base from a much bigger clone, this may be a read error. The chain links TRBV6-1 to TRBJ2-3; a possible D gene is TRBD1 (6 bases). The germline CDR1 and CDR2 sequences are MNHNS and SASEGT. V shed 6 bases and J shed 0 bases, with 7 bases lying between them. CDR3 length equals 13 residues. CDR3 in DNA: TGTGCCAGCAGAGGACAGAGCACAGATACGCAGTATTTT. Amino acid sequence: CASRGQSTDTQYF.